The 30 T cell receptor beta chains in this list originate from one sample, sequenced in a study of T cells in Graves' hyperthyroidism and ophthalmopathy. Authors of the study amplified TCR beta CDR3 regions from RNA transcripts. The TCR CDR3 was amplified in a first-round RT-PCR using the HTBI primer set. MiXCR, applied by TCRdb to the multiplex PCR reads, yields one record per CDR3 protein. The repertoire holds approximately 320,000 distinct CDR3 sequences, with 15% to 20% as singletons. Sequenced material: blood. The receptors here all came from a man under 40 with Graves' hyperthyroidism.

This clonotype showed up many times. The CDR3 sequence: CASSVNLKTEAFF. CDR3 nucleotides: TGTGCCAGCAGCGTTAACTTGAAAACGGAAGCTTTCTTT. The V and J genes are TRBV9 and TRBJ1-1; D is unresolved. The CDR3 runs 13 residues. V lost 2 bases and J lost 8, with 13 bases in between. CDR1 and CDR2 (germline): SGDLS, YYNGEE.

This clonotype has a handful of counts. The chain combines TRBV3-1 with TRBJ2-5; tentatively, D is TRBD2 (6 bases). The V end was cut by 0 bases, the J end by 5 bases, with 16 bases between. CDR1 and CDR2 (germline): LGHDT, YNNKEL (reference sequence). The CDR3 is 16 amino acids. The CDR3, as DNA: TGTGCCAGCAGCCAAGATCCGAGCGGGTGGGCGGAGACCCAGTACTTC. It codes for CASSQDPSGWAETQYF.

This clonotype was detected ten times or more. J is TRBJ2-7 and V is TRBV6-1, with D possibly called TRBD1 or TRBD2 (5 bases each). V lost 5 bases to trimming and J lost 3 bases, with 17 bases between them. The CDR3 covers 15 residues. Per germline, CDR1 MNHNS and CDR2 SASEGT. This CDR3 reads CASSWTGRLFYEQYF. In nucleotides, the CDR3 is TGTGCCAGCAGTTGGACGGGGCGGCTCTTCTACGAGCAGTACTTC.

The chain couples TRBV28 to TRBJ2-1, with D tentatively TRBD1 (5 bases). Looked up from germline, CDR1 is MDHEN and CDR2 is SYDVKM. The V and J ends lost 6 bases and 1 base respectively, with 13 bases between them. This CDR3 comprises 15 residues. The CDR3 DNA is TGTGCCAGCAGCTTCCGGACACCGTCCTACAATGAGCAGTTCTTC. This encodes CASSFRTPSYNEQFF.

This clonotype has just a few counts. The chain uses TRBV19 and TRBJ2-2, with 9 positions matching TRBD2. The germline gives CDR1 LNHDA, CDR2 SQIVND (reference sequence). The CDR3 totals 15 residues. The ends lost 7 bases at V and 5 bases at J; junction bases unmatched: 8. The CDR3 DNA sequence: TGTGCCAGTAACTCTATAGCGGGAGTGACCGGGGAGCTGTTTTTT. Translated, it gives CASNSIAGVTGELFF.

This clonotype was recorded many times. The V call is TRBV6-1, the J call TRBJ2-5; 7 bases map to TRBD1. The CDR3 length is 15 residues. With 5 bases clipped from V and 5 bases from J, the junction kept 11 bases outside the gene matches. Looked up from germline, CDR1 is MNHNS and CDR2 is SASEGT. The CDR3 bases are TGTGCCAGCAGTACCAAGACAGGGAAGGGGGAGACCCAGTACTTC. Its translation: CASSTKTGKGETQYF.

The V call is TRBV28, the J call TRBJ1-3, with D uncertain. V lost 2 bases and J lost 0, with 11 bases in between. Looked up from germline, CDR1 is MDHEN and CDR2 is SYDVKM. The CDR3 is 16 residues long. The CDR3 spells CASSLILPTSGNTIYF. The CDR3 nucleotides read TGTGCCAGCAGTTTAATCCTCCCGACCTCTGGAAACACCATATATTTT. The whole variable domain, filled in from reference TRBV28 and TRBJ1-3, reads DVKVTQSSRYLVKRTGEKVFLECVQDMDHENMFWYRQDPGLGLRLIYFSYDVKMKEKGDIPEGYSVSREKKERFSLILESASTNQTSMYLCASSLILPTSGNTIYFGEGSWLTVV.

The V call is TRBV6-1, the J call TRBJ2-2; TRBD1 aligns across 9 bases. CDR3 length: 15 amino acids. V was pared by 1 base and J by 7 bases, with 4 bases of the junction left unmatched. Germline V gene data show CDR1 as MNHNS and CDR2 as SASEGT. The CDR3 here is CASSEGGTGSGELFF. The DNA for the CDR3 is TGTGCCAGCAGTGAAGGTGGGACAGGGAGCGGGGAGCTGTTTTTT.

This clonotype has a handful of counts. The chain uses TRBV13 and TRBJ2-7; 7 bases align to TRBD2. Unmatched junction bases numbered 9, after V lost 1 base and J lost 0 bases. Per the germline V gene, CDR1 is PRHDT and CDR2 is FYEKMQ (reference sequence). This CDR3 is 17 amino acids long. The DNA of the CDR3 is TGTGCCAGCAGCTTAGCAGAGTGGGAGGGCCTCTCCTACGAGCAGTACTTC. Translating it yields CASSLAEWEGLSYEQYF.

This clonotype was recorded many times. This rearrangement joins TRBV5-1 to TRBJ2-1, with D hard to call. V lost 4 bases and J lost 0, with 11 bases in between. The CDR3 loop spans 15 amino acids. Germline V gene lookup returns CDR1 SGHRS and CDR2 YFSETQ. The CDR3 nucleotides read TGCGCCAGCAGCGAATACGGAAGCTCCTACAATGAGCAGTTCTTC. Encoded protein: CASSEYGSSYNEQFF.

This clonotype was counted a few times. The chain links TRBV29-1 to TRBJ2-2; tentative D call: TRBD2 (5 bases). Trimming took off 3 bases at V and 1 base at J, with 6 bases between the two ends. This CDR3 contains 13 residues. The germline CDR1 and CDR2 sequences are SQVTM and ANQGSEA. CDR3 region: CSVDEGNTGELFF. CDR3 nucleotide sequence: TGCAGCGTTGATGAGGGGAACACCGGGGAGCTGTTTTTT.

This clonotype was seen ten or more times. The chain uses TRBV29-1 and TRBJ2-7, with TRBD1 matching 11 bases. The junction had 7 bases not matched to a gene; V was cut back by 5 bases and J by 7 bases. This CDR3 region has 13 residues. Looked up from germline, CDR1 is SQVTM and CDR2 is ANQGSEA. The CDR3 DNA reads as TGCAGCGTTTCGGACAGGGGGCTTTGGGAGCAGTACTTC. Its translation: CSVSDRGLWEQYF.

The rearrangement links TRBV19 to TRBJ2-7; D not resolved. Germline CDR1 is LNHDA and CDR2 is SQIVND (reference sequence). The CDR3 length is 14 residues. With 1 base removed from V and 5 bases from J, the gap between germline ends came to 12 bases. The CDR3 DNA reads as TGTGCCAGTAGTATAGCGGTCGAAGGGAACGAGCAGTACTTC. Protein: CASSIAVEGNEQYF. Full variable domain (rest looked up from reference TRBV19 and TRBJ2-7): DGGITQSPKYLFRKEGQNVTLSCEQNLNHDAMYWYRQDPGQGLRLIYYSQIVNDFQKGDIAEGYSVSREKKESFPLTVTSAQKNPTAFYLCASSIAVEGNEQYFGPGTRLTVT.

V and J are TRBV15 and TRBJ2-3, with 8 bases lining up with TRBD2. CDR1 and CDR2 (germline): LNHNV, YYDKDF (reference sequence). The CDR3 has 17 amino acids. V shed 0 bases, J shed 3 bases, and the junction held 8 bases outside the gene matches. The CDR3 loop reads CATSREYGPGGTDTQYF. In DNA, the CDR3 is TGTGCCACCAGCAGAGAATATGGCCCGGGAGGGACAGATACGCAGTATTTT.

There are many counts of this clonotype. The CDR3 bases are TGCGCCAGCAGCTTGGAGAATGCCTACGAGCAGTACTTC. Its protein product is CASSLENAYEQYF. The J gene is TRBJ2-7, the V gene TRBV5-1; the D is unclear. CDR3 size: 13 residues. Between the trimmed V and J ends, which lost 0 bases and 2 bases, there was a span of 6 bases. Germline CDR1 reads SGHRS; CDR2 reads YFSETQ.

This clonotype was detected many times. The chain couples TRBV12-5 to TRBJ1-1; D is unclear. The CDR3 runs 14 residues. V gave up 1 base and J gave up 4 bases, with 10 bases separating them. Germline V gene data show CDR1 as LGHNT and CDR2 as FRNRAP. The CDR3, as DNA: TGTGCTAGTGGTTTGGGCGGCTCCTCCACTGAAGCTTTCTTT. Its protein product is CASGLGGSSTEAFF. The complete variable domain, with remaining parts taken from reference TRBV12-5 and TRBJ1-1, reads DARVTQTPRHKVTEMGQEVTMRCQPILGHNTVFWYRQTMMQGLELLAYFRNRAPLDDSGMPKDRFSAEMPDATLATLKIQPSEPRDSAVYFCASGLGGSSTEAFFGQGTRLTVV.

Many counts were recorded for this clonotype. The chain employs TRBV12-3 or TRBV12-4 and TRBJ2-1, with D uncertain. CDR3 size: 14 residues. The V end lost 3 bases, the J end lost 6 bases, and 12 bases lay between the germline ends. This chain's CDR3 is CASSFQRPANEQFF. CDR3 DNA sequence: TGTGCCAGCAGTTTTCAGCGCCCGGCCAATGAGCAGTTCTTC.

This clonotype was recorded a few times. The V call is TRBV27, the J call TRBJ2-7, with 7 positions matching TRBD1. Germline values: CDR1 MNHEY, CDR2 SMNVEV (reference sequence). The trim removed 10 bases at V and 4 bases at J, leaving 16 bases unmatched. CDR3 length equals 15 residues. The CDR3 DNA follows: TGTGCCACACTTGAAAACAGGGGATCGGTGTACGAGCAGTACTTC. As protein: CATLENRGSVYEQYF.

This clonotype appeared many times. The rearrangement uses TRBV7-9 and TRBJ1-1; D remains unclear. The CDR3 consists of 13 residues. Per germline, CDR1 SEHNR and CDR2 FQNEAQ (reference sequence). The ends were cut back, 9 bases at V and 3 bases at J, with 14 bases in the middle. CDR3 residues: CASFSDDDTEAFF. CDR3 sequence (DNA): TGTGCCAGTTTTTCCGACGACGACACTGAAGCTTTCTTT.

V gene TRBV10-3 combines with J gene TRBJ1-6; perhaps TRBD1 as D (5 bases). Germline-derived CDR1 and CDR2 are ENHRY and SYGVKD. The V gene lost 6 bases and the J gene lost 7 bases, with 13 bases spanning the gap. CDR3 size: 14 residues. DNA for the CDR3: TGTGCCATCAGCGAGGTAGGGGCGAATTCACCCCTCCACTTT. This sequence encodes CAISEVGANSPLHF.

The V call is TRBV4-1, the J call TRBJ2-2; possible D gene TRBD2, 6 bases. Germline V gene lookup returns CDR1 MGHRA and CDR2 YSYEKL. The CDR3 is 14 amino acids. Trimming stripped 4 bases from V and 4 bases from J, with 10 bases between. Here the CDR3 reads CASSRPGVTGELFF. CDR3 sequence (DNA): TGCGCCAGCAGCCGCCCGGGGGTCACCGGGGAGCTGTTTTTT.

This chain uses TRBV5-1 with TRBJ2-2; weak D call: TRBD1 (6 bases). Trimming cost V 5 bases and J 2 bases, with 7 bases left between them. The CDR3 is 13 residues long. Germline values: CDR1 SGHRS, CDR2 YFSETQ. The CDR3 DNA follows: TGCGCCAGCAGACAGGGCAACACCGGGGAGCTGTTTTTT. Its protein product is CASRQGNTGELFF.

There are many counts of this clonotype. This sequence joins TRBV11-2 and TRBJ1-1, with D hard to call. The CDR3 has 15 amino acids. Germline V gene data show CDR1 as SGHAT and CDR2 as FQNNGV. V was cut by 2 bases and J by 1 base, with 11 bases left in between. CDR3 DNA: TGTGCCAGCAGCTTATCTGGGAAACAGAACACTGAAGCTTTCTTT. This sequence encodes CASSLSGKQNTEAFF.

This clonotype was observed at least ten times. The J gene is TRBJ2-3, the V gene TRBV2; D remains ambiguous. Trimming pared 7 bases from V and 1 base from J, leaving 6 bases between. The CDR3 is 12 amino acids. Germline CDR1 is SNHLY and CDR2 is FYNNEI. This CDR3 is CASTHRTDTQYF. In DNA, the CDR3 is TGTGCCAGCACTCACCGCACAGATACGCAGTATTTT.

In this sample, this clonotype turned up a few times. CDR3: CASSLSKAGVRNEQFF. The CDR3 DNA reads TGTGCCAGCAGTTTATCGAAAGCGGGAGTGCGCAATGAGCAGTTCTTC. The chain combines TRBV27 with TRBJ2-1; 8 bases are shared with TRBD2. This CDR3 region has 16 residues. CDR1 MNHEY and CDR2 SMNVEV come from the germline V gene (reference sequence). V was clipped by 0 bases and J by 6 bases; unmatched bases: 7.

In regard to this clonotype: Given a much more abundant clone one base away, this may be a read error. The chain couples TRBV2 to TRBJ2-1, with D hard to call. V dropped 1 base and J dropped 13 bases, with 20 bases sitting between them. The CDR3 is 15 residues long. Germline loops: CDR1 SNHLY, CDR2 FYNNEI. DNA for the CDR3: TGTGCCAGCAGTGAAGGTCCCTGTAAGCAGAACCTACAGTTCTTC. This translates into CASSEGPCKQNLQFF.

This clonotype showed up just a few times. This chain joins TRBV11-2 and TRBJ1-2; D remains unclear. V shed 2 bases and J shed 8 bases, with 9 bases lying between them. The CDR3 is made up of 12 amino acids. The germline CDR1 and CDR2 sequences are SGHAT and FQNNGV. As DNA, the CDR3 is TGTGCCAGCAGCTTATTAGCGTCGGGCTACACCTTC. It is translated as CASSLLASGYTF. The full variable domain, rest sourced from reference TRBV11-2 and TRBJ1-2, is EAGVAQSPRYKIIEKRQSVAFWCNPISGHATLYWYQQILGQGPKLLIQFQNNGVVDDSQLPKDRFSAERLKGVDSTLKIQPAKLEDSAVYLCASSLLASGYTFGSGTRLTVV.

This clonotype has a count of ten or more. CDR3 amino acids: CATSTGWGQFTDTQYF. The CDR3 DNA follows: TGTGCCACCAGCACCGGGTGGGGACAGTTCACAGATACGCAGTATTTT. The chain carries TRBV15 and TRBJ2-3, with 7 bases matching TRBD1. Germline V CDR1 and CDR2: LNHNV, YYDKDF (reference sequence). CDR3 length equals 16 residues. Germline trimming cut 4 bases from V and 2 bases from J; bases unmatched to any gene: 9.

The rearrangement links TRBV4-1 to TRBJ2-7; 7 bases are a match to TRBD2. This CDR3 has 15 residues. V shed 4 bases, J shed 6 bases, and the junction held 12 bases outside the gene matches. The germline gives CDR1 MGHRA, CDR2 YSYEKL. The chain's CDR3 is CASSRPLAGVVEQYF. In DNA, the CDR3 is TGCGCCAGCAGCCGTCCATTGGCGGGAGTTGTCGAGCAGTACTTC.

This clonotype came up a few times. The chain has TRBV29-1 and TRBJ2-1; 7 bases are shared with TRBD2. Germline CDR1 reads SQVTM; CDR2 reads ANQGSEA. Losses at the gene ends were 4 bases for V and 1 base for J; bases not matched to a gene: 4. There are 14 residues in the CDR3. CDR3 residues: CSVGGGLSYNEQFF. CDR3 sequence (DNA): TGCAGCGTTGGGGGGGGTCTGTCCTACAATGAGCAGTTCTTC.